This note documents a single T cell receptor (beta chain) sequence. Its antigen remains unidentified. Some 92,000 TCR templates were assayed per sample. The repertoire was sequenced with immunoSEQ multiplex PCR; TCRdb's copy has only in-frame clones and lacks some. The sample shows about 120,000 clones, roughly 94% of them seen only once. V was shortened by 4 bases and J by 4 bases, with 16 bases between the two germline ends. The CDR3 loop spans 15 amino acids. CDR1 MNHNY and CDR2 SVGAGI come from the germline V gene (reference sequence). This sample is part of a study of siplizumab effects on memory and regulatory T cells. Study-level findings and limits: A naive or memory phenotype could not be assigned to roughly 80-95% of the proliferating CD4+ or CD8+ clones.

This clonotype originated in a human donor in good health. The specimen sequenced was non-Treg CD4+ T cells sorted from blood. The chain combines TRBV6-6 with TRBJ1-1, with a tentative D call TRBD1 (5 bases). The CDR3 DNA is TGTGCCAGCAGTTTATTAGGGGAAGGGAGCACTGAAGCTTTCTTT. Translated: CASSLLGEGSTEAFF.